This T cell receptor (beta chain) is drawn from a study of T cell repertoires in cytomegalovirus infection. MiXCR, applied by TCRdb to the reads, yields one record per CDR3 protein. In the table there are under 500,000 distinct CDR3 sequences, approximately 40% of which are singletons. Overall study findings and caveats: CMV-specific TCR beta clonotypes restricted by HLA-C were the ones dominating the ex vivo response.

The CDR3 is 15 amino acids. Germline CDR1 is SGHVS and CDR2 is FNYEAQ. With V trimmed by 5 bases and J by 7 bases, 10 bases remained unmatched. This clonotype turned up a few times. The antigen is unknown. The origin of this receptor is a human donor in good health (CMV status not recorded). Some clones in this sample may be carry-over from other donors' samples. The V and J genes are TRBV7-6 and TRBJ2-1; 8 bases agree with TRBD1. The material sequenced was cultured PBMCs, taken from culture after CMV antigen stimulation. The CDR3 region has the DNA TGTGCCAGCAGCCTAGGACAGGGACGGTGGAATGAGCAGTTCTTC. This encodes CASSLGQGRWNEQFF.